These 32 T cell receptor beta chains originate from one sample sequenced in a study of cytomegalovirus exposure and HLA in healthy donors. PCR was performed using 60 Vbeta and 13 Jbeta primers. TCRdb's copy holds only in-frame clones and misses some; the assay was immunoSEQ multiplex PCR. The sample contains about 160,000 clones, around two thirds of which appear only once. The source material was PBMCs. These receptors originate from a woman under 30 in good health and CMV-seronegative.

This chain links TRBV6-5 with TRBJ1-2, with 9 bases aligning to TRBD1. The CDR3 length is 15 residues. Germline loops: CDR1 MNHEY, CDR2 SVGAGI. Unmatched junction bases numbered 8, after V lost 6 bases and J lost 3 bases. Here the CDR3 reads CASSSPGQGDYGYTF. In DNA, the CDR3 is TGTGCCAGCAGCTCTCCGGGACAGGGAGACTATGGCTACACCTTC.

J is TRBJ1-2 and V is TRBV9; no reliable D call. Germline assignment: CDR1 SGDLS and CDR2 YYNGEE. This CDR3 has 17 amino acids. V was shortened by 0 bases and J by 8 bases, with 23 bases between the two germline ends. The CDR3 loop reads CASSVDVTRSQSHGYTF. The DNA of the CDR3 is TGTGCCAGCAGCGTAGACGTGACGCGTAGCCAAAGCCACGGCTACACCTTC.

The chain is built from TRBV19 and TRBJ1-2, with 10 bases aligning to TRBD1. V trimming: 7 bases; J trimming: 0 bases; junction bases outside the gene matches: 8. CDR3 size: 16 residues. Germline V lookup: CDR1 LNHDA, CDR2 SQIVND (reference sequence). The CDR3 region is CASTRQGARPNYGYTF. The CDR3 region has the DNA TGTGCCAGTACGAGACAGGGGGCTAGGCCTAACTATGGCTACACCTTC.

This clone was picked up one time. This chain uses TRBV30 with TRBJ1-1; TRBD1 matches 7 bases. There are 12 residues in the CDR3. Trimming cost V 3 bases and J 7 bases; bases outside gene matches: 5. Germline values: CDR1 GTSNPN, CDR2 SVGIG (reference sequence). The CDR3 region is CAWSQTGLEAFF. DNA for the CDR3: TGTGCCTGGAGCCAGACAGGGCTTGAAGCTTTCTTT.

The rearrangement joins TRBV19 to TRBJ2-1; TRBD2 is a possible D gene (5 bases). Trimming left V 5 bases short and J 7 bases short, with 24 bases between. Germline values: CDR1 LNHDA, CDR2 SQIVND (reference sequence). The CDR3 is 17 residues long. CDR3 coding DNA: TGTGCCAGTAGTGTGGCCCCTGGAGGTTTCCCCCTAAATGAGCAGTTCTTC. Protein: CASSVAPGGFPLNEQFF.

This clone showed up just once. The CDR3 DNA reads as TGTGCCAGCAGCCCCCGACTAGCGGGAGAGCGCGAGACCCAGTACTTC. It translates to CASSPRLAGERETQYF. The rearrangement joins TRBV7-9 to TRBJ2-5; TRBD2 aligns across 12 bases. CDR1 and CDR2 from the germline V gene are SEHNR and FQNEAQ (reference sequence). The CDR3 spans 16 residues. V lost 5 bases to trimming and J lost 5 bases; unmatched junction nucleotides: 9.

DNA for the CDR3: TGTGCCAGCAGTCACTCAGGGGCCTCGAACACCGGGGAGCTGTTTTTT. Protein sequence: CASSHSGASNTGELFF. J is TRBJ2-2 and V is TRBV7-9, with D possibly TRBD1 on 6 matching bases. CDR3 length: 16 residues. Deletions cut 6 bases from V and 0 bases from J, with 14 bases between. The germline V gene encodes CDR1 SEHNR and CDR2 FQNEAQ (reference sequence). Looking up the rest from reference TRBV7-9 and TRBJ2-2 gives the full variable domain: DTGVSQNPRHKITKRGQNVTFRCDPISEHNRLYWYRQTLGQGPEFLTYFQNEAQLEKSRLLSDRFSAERPKGSFSTLEIQRTEQGDSAMYLCASSHSGASNTGELFFGEGSRLTVL.

This clone was recorded a few times. One junction end does not reproduce the germline sequence, and a read error may be involved. The CDR3 DNA follows: TGTGCCAGCAGCACCACCCAAAACAGTCAGTACTTC. Its protein product is CASSTTQNSQYF. The chain links TRBV9 to TRBJ2-4; no clear D. The length of the CDR3 is 12 residues. CDR1 is SGDLS and CDR2 is YYNGEE in the germline V gene.

The V and J genes are TRBV11-2 and TRBJ2-7; D unresolved. The CDR3 totals 16 residues. With 0 bases removed from V and 3 bases from J, the gap between germline ends came to 15 bases. CDR1 is SGHAT and CDR2 is FQNNGV in the germline V gene. The CDR3 region is CASSLEFLVSNYEQYF. The CDR3 nucleotides are TGTGCCAGCAGCTTAGAATTCCTGGTGAGCAACTACGAGCAGTACTTC.

The chain has TRBV30 and TRBJ2-1, with D unresolved. CDR3 length: 11 amino acids. Looked up from germline, CDR1 is GTSNPN and CDR2 is SVGIG (reference sequence). Trimming took 5 bases from V and 7 from J, leaving 9 bases between them. The CDR3 sequence: CAWENWNEQFF. The CDR3 nucleotides read TGTGCCTGGGAGAACTGGAATGAGCAGTTCTTC.

This clone was seen once. The chain employs TRBV7-8 and TRBJ2-1; no firm D call. This CDR3 has 13 amino acids. Germline CDR1 reads SGHVS; CDR2 reads FQNEAQ. The ends were cut back, 5 bases at V and 8 bases at J, with 13 bases in the middle. CDR3 sequence reads: CASSPRPRYEQFF. DNA for the CDR3: TGTGCCAGCAGCCCCAGACCGCGGTATGAGCAGTTCTTC.

This clone was recorded only once. The gene calls are TRBV6-5 and TRBJ1-5; perhaps TRBD1 as D (6 bases). This CDR3 region has 15 residues. With 4 bases removed from V and 5 bases from J, the gap between germline ends came to 15 bases. Germline CDR1 is MNHEY and CDR2 is SVGAGI. For the CDR3, the DNA is TGTGCCAGCAGTTTGTCCAGGGGCGGCGATCAGCCCCAGCATTTT. As protein: CASSLSRGGDQPQHF.

This clone was observed a handful of times. J is TRBJ1-4 and V is TRBV9; D gene ambiguous. The length of the CDR3 is 15 residues. Deletions cut 4 bases from V and 0 bases from J, with 10 bases between. Germline CDR1 is SGDLS and CDR2 is YYNGEE. This CDR3 reads CASSSGFATNEKLFF. The CDR3 coding sequence is TGTGCCAGCAGCTCGGGGTTTGCAACTAATGAAAAACTGTTTTTT.

The chain recombines TRBV4-3 with TRBJ2-1; 9 bases are a match to TRBD1. Germline CDR1 LGHNA, CDR2 YSLEER. Losses at the gene ends were 0 bases for V and 3 bases for J; bases not matched to a gene: 3. This CDR3 region has 16 residues. The CDR3 region has the DNA TGCGCCAGCAGCCAAGAAACAGGGGGCTTCTACAATGAGCAGTTCTTC. It is translated as CASSQETGGFYNEQFF.

J is TRBJ2-7 and V is TRBV27; D might be TRBD1 (6 bases). Germline V gene lookup returns CDR1 MNHEY and CDR2 SMNVEV (reference sequence). Trimming removed 6 bases at V and 7 bases at J, with 16 bases between. The CDR3 extends over 13 amino acids. CDR3 sequence (DNA): TGTGCCAGCAGCTCCTCTACAGGGAGTGAGCAGTACGTC. This gives the protein CASSSSTGSEQYV.

This chain links TRBV7-2 with TRBJ2-7; D may be TRBD2 (6 bases). Germline CDR1 reads SGHTA; CDR2 reads FQGNSA. V gave up 6 bases and J gave up 2 bases, with 14 bases separating them. CDR3 size: 14 residues. DNA for the CDR3: TGTGCCAGCAGTCCGGGGGTAGTCGCCTACGAGCAGTACTTC. Amino acid sequence: CASSPGVVAYEQYF.

The J gene is TRBJ1-5, the V gene TRBV10-3; possibly TRBD1 for D (5 bases). With 9 bases removed from V and 7 bases from J, the gap between germline ends came to 13 bases. The germline CDR1 and CDR2 sequences are ENHRY and SYGVKD. This CDR3 is 12 amino acids long. CDR3 bases: TGTGCCATTTACGCCCAGGGACAGCCCCAGCATTTT. This gives the protein CAIYAQGQPQHF.

In this sample, this clone turned up a few times. The chain couples TRBV4-2 to TRBJ2-2; 10 nucleotides line up with TRBD2. Germline V gene lookup returns CDR1 LGHNA and CDR2 YNFKEQ. This CDR3 has 17 residues. Unmatched junction bases numbered 7, after V lost 1 base and J lost 5 bases. The CDR3 DNA sequence: TGTGCCAGCAGCCAAGTAACGGTAGCGGGGGGTACCGGGGAGCTGTTTTTT. It translates to CASSQVTVAGGTGELFF.

This sequence joins TRBV4-3 and TRBJ1-2, with TRBD1 matching 11 bases. Germline CDR1 and CDR2: LGHNA and YSLEER. The CDR3 has 16 amino acids. J was trimmed by 5 bases and V by 2 bases; bases with no gene match: 7. Here the CDR3 reads CASSQFAGQGEYGYTF. CDR3 DNA: TGCGCCAGCAGCCAATTTGCGGGACAGGGGGAATATGGCTACACCTTC.

This clone appeared a single time. This chain uses TRBV6-6 with TRBJ1-6, with D perhaps matching TRBD1 (6 bases). V lost 7 bases to trimming and J lost 6 bases, with 16 bases between them. The CDR3 is made up of 15 amino acids. Looked up from germline, CDR1 is MNHNY and CDR2 is SVGAGI (reference sequence). The DNA of the CDR3 is TGTGCCAGCACCAAGGGGGAAAGAGTTAATTCACCCCTCCACTTT. Translation: CASTKGERVNSPLHF.

This rearrangement joins TRBV14 to TRBJ1-5; TRBD1 aligns across 7 bases. The CDR3 sequence is 17 residues long. V trimming: 0 bases; J trimming: 3 bases; junction bases outside the gene matches: 8. Germline CDR1 SGHDN, CDR2 FVKESK. The DNA for the CDR3 is TGTGCCAGCAGCCAAGAACAGGGGAGAACTGACAATCAGCCCCAGCATTTT. This gives the protein CASSQEQGRTDNQPQHF.

The chain links TRBV11-2 to TRBJ2-1; maybe TRBD1 (5 bases). The V end was cut by 1 base, the J end by 4 bases, with 14 bases between. The V gene's germline CDR1 is SGHAT and CDR2 FQNNGV. The CDR3 loop spans 16 amino acids. CDR3 sequence (DNA): TGTGCCAGCAGCTTAGTGGGCTACACAGGATACAATGAGCAGTTCTTC. Its protein is CASSLVGYTGYNEQFF.

The chain combines TRBV5-5 with TRBJ2-7; 9 nucleotides match TRBD2. This CDR3 is 14 amino acids long. The J segment lost 5 bases and the V segment lost 4 bases, leaving 7 bases of the junction unmatched. Germline V lookup: CDR1 SGHKS, CDR2 YYEKEE (reference sequence). The CDR3 is CASSPGLAIHEQYV. CDR3 nucleotides: TGTGCCAGCAGCCCGGGACTAGCCATCCACGAGCAGTACGTC.

V gene TRBV29-1 combines with J gene TRBJ1-2, with TRBD1 matching 10 bases. The CDR3 loop spans 15 amino acids. Germline V lookup: CDR1 SQVTM, CDR2 ANQGSEA. The V and J ends lost 3 bases and 7 bases, in that order; junction bases with no gene match: 11. The CDR3 sequence: CSVEVEGQGVRGYTF. In DNA, the CDR3 is TGCAGCGTTGAGGTGGAAGGACAGGGGGTACGTGGCTACACCTTC.

This chain joins TRBV7-2 and TRBJ2-3; a possible D gene is TRBD2 (6 bases). The V end was cut by 4 bases, the J end by 2 bases, with 19 bases between. Germline CDR1 reads SGHTA; CDR2 reads FQGNSA. This CDR3 is built from 17 residues. CDR3 nucleotides: TGTGCCAGCAGCTCCCTGTTGGGGGGACCTAACACAGATACGCAGTATTTT. Protein product: CASSSLLGGPNTDTQYF.

The J gene is TRBJ1-5, the V gene TRBV28; D perhaps matches TRBD1 (5 bases). Per the germline V gene, CDR1 is MDHEN and CDR2 is SYDVKM. This CDR3 spans 14 amino acids. Trimming cost V 8 bases and J 5 bases, with 16 bases left between them. This CDR3 reads CASAGQSEDQPQHF. CDR3 bases: TGTGCCAGCGCGGGGCAGTCCGAGGATCAGCCCCAGCATTTT.

The chain couples TRBV10-1 to TRBJ2-3; 7 nucleotides line up with TRBD2. The CDR3 sequence is 14 residues long. Germline CDR1 and CDR2: WNHNN and SYGVQD (reference sequence). V lost 2 bases and J lost 6; bases outside the gene matches: 5. CDR3 in amino acids: CASSEQRGWDTQYF. The CDR3 DNA sequence: TGCGCCAGCAGTGAGCAGCGGGGATGGGATACGCAGTATTTT.

The rearrangement links TRBV13 to TRBJ2-3, with D tentatively TRBD2 (6 bases). Germline CDR1 PRHDT, CDR2 FYEKMQ (reference sequence). This CDR3 has 16 amino acids. The V gene lost 4 bases and the J gene lost 2 bases, with 16 bases spanning the gap. Here the CDR3 DNA reads TGTGCCAGCAGCTACCGCCGGGACTGGAACACAGATACGCAGTATTTT. Translation gives CASSYRRDWNTDTQYF.

This clone has a handful of counts. This chain connects TRBV5-1 to TRBJ1-6, with unresolved D. Looked up from germline, CDR1 is SGHRS and CDR2 is YFSETQ. The CDR3 has 15 residues. V shed 4 bases and J shed 9 bases, with 17 bases lying between them. CDR3 loop: CASSITVSSGSPLHF. The CDR3, as DNA: TGCGCCAGCAGCATTACCGTGTCCTCGGGTTCACCCCTCCACTTT.

The chain couples TRBV7-8 to TRBJ2-5; 12 positions agree with TRBD2. V lost 2 bases and J lost 5; bases outside the gene matches: 9. This CDR3 contains 17 residues. From germline, CDR1 is SGHVS and CDR2 FQNEAQ. In DNA form, the CDR3 reads TGTGCCAGCAGCTTAATCTCACTAGCGGGGGGCTGGGAGACCCAGTACTTC. It yields the protein CASSLISLAGGWETQYF.

The V call is TRBV14, the J call TRBJ2-2; maybe TRBD1 (6 bases). The germline V and J ends were trimmed by 6 bases and 4 bases, with 15 bases remaining between them. Per germline, CDR1 SGHDN and CDR2 FVKESK. This CDR3 has 15 residues. In DNA, the CDR3 is TGTGCCAGCAGAAATTCCGGGACATTCACCGGGGAGCTGTTTTTT. Residues: CASRNSGTFTGELFF.

This clone was counted between two and nine times. This chain uses TRBV7-9 with TRBJ2-5; possible D gene TRBD1, 6 bases. The J call may be faulty, since TRBJ2-7 better matches the DNA end. Germline V lookup: CDR1 SEHNR, CDR2 FQNEAQ (reference sequence). The CDR3 covers 13 residues. This chain's CDR3 is CASSFTGFYEQYF. The CDR3 nucleotides are TGTGCCAGCAGCTTTACAGGGTTCTACGAGCAGTACTTC.